The T cell receptor beta chain described here comes from a study of blood T cell repertoires in COVID-19 (TCRdb year 2020). Some background on the complete study: The collaborator samples originated in the United States, Italy and Spain and spanned the acute and convalescent phases of COVID-19. The material from the prospective study consisted of cDNA or gDNA derived from T cells, B-cell-depleted T cells, or PBMCs. Subjects who had been exposed to COVID-19, were actively infected with it, or had recovered from it provided the deeply sampled blood TCRbeta repertoires that made up the dataset. The repertoires were released in a freely available public database meant as a resource for research on the immune response to SARS-CoV-2. The samples were drawn from the first 160 participants of the ongoing ImmuneRACE study and from 1,254 subjects provided by 6 global collaborators. A de-identified subject ID, COVID-19 status, age in years and sex were almost always included in the sample metadata. Where available, HLA class I and class II types were obtained from metadata supplied by the sample provider rather than from assay-based typing. The research as a whole found: The amount of clinical and demographic metadata varied by source and participant and was provided uncurated.

This clone was counted only a few times. Its antigen target is currently unknown. No much larger clonotype is one base removed from it; base qualities were not supplied. TCRbeta CDR3 regions were amplified from genomic DNA using the immunoSEQ Assay, a bias-controlled multiplex PCR. On the authors' methods: Within the assay, amplification of reference gene primers was used to estimate how many nucleated cells each sample contained. To quantify the absolute abundance of each unique TCRbeta CDR3 rearrangement, sequence reads were collapsed and filtered. For each sample, productive Simpson clonality was calculated as the square root of Simpson's diversity index over productive rearrangements. This is the immuneACCESS table as TCRdb keeps it, with only in-frame sequences that have V and J called. A part of the clones is gone; compared with another copy, unresolved V genes explain less than half, and the rest is unexplained. V and J calls and clone size are as listed in that table; D and trimming were resolved from the DNA. The sample table lists 230,000 or so clones, 65% to 85% of them with a count of one. Around 8.1% of the sample is taken by the ten largest.

Whole blood was collected in K2EDTA tubes by collaborating institutions according to the institutions' own protocols. For TCRbeta analysis, collaborators shipped samples in one of three forms: frozen whole blood, isolated PBMCs, or DNA extracted from either of those sample types. The CDR3 sequence holds 16 residues, the cysteine and phenylalanine included. Only CDR3 DNA is held: 48 bases, read in frame from base 1. Trimming takes 1 base from V and 2 bases from J, and the germline ends sit 15 bases apart. The CDR1 and CDR2 encoded by the germline V gene (reference sequence) are SGHNT and YYREEE. The TCR sequence derives from a man aged 35-49 years with active or convalescent COVID-19. Recombination joined TRBV5-4 with TRBJ2-5; 6 matching bases give a weak D call of TRBD2. Material: peripheral blood. The nucleotide sequence reads as follows: TGTGCCAGCAGCTTGTCGAGTAGCGGAGAACAAGAGACCCAGTACTTC. Translated, this gives CASSLSSSGEQETQYF.